What follows is one TCR beta chain and its context. No antigen is known for it. The germline V gene encodes CDR1 MNHNS and CDR2 SASEGT. This CDR3 region has 11 residues. Deletions cut 6 bases from V and 6 bases from J, with 9 bases between. None of the donors, who were healthy HIV-negative adults, had recently had acute infections or vaccinations. This sample is drawn from a study of shared clonotypes between healthy human individuals. In the study overall: CD8 memory received one plate per donor, CD8 naive two, CD4 memory three and CD4 naive three.

Method: immunoSEQ multiplex PCR; TCRdb's copy keeps in-frame clones and lacks some. The sample contains 2.3 million or so clones, more than 85% of which appear only once. Findings of the study overall: The study's rarefaction showed incomplete sorted-subset sequencing despite large depth. Investigators expected sequencing depth to affect clonotype sharing among donors.

The origin of this receptor is a man aged 18 to 35 in good health. Some clones in this sample may be carry-over from other donors' samples. The sequenced sample was naive CD4+ T cells from PBMCs. Noted subset: CD45RA+ positively selected. J is TRBJ2-7 and V is TRBV6-1, with D perhaps matching TRBD1 (6 bases). CDR3 nucleotide sequence: TGTGCCAGCAGGGCAGGGGCCGAGCAGTACTTC. It is translated as CASRAGAEQYF.